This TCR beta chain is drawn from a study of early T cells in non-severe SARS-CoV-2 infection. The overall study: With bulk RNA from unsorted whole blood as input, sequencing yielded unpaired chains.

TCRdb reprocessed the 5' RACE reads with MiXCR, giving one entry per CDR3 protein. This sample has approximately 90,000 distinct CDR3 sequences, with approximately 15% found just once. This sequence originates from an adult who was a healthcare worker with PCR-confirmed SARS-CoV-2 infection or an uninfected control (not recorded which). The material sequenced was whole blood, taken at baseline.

The CDR3 region has the DNA TGTGCCAGCAGCACTTTAGCGGGAGGTGGGGCAGATACGCAGTATTTT. Its translation: CASSTLAGGGADTQYF. The chain couples TRBV7-2 to TRBJ2-3, with 10 bases matching TRBD2. Germline V gives CDR1 SGHTA, CDR2 FQGNSA. This CDR3 comprises 16 residues. Losses at the gene ends were 5 bases for V and 4 bases for J; bases not matched to a gene: 9.